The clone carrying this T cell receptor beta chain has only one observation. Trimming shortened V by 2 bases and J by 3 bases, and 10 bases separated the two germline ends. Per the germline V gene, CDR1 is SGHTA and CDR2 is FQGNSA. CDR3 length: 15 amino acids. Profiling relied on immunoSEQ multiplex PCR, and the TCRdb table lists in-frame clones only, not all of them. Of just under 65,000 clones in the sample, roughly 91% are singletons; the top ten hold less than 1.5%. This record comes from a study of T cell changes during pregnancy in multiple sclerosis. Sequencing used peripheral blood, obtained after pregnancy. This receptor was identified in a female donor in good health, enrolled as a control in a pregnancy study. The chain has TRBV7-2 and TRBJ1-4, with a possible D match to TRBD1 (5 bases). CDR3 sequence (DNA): TGTGCCAGCAGCTTATACAGGTTGGCTAATGAAAAACTGTTTTTT. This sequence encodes CASSLYRLANEKLFF.